This TCR beta chain was observed in a study of blood T cell repertoires in COVID-19. Trimming left V 3 bases short and J 0 bases short, with 9 bases between. Germline-derived CDR1 and CDR2 are MNHEY and SMNVEV (reference sequence). CDR3 length equals 16 residues. This clone appeared once. Clones were read by immunoSEQ multiplex PCR, and TCRdb kept only the in-frame ones, dropping some. The sample has around 190,000 clones; 88% are singletons. The chain couples TRBV27 to TRBJ1-6; D not resolved. Sequencing was carried out using PBMCs or T cells enriched from blood (not recorded which). This receptor was obtained from a woman under 30 who had recovered from COVID-19. In DNA, the CDR3 is TGTGCCAGCAGTTTTCTTCCAGACTCCTATAATTCACCCCTCCACTTT. Residues: CASSFLPDSYNSPLHF.